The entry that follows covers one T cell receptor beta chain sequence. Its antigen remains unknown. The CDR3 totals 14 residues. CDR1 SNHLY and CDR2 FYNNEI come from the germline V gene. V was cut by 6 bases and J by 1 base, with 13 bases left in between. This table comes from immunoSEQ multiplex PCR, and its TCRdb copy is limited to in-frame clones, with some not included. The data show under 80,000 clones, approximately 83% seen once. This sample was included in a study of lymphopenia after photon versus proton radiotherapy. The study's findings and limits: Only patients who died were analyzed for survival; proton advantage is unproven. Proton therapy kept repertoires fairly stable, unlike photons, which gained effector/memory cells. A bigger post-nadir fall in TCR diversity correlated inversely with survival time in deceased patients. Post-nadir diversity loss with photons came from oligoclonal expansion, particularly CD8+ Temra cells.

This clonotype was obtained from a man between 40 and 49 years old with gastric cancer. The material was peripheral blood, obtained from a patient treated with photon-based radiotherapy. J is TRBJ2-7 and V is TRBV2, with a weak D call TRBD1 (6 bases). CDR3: CASSARQVSYEQYF. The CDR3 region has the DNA TGTGCCAGCAGCGCTAGACAGGTGTCCTACGAGCAGTACTTC. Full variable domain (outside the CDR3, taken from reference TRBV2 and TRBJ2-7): EPEVTQTPSHQVTQMGQEVILRCVPISNHLYFYWYRQILGQKVEFLVSFYNNEISEKSEIFDDQFSVERPDGSNFTLKIRSTKLEDSAMYFCASSARQVSYEQYFGPGTRLTVT.